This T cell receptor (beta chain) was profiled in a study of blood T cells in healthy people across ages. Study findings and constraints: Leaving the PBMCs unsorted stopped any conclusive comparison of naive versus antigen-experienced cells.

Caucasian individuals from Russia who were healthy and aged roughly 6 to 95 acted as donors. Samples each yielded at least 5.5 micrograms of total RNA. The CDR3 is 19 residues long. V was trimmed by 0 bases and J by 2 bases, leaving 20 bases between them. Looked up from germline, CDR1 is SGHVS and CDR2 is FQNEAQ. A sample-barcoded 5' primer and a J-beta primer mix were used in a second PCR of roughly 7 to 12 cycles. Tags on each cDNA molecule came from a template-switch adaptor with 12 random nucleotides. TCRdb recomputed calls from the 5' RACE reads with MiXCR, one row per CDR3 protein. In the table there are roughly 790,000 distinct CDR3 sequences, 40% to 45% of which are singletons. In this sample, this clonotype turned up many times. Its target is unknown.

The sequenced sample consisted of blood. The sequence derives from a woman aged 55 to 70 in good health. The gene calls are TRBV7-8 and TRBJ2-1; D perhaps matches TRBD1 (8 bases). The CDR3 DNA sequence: TGTGCCAGCAGCTTAGCAGACAGGGGTCGGGCGGGGGCCTACAATGAGCAGTTCTTC. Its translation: CASSLADRGRAGAYNEQFF. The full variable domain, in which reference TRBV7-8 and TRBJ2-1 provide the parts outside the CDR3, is GAGVSQSPRYKVAKRGQDVALRCDPISGHVSLFWYQQALGQGPEFLTYFQNEAQLDKSGLPSDRFFAERPEGSVSTLKIQRTQQEDSAVYLCASSLADRGRAGAYNEQFFGPGTRLTVL.